This passage covers 25 T cell receptor beta chains from one sample sequenced in a study of blood T cells in healthy people across ages. For the second PCR, which ran for about 6 to 11 cycles, a sample-barcoded 5' primer and a J-beta primer mix were used. TCRdb re-derived calls from the 5' RACE reads in MiXCR, one entry per CDR3 protein. The table lists approximately 1,000,000 distinct CDR3 sequences, over 35% of them singletons. Sequencing was performed on blood. These receptors were taken from a woman aged 55-70 years in good health.

The chain couples TRBV28 to TRBJ2-5; 11 positions agree with TRBD1. The junction had 4 bases not matched to a gene; V was cut back by 4 bases and J by 3 bases. The CDR3 runs to 15 residues. Germline CDR1 MDHEN, CDR2 SYDVKM. The CDR3 protein is CASSSGGQGEETQYF. CDR3 nucleotides: TGTGCCAGCAGTTCGGGGGGACAGGGGGAAGAGACCCAGTACTTC.

The rearrangement uses TRBV5-4 and TRBJ1-4; D is perhaps TRBD1 (6 bases). The germline CDR1 and CDR2 sequences are SGHNT and YYREEE (reference sequence). V lost 4 bases to trimming and J lost 3 bases, with 13 bases between them. The CDR3 length is 15 residues. The CDR3 is CASSPVGGPNEKLFF. In DNA form, the CDR3 reads TGTGCCAGCAGCCCGGTTGGGGGCCCTAATGAAAAACTGTTTTTT. Variable domain in full (rest from reference TRBV5-4 and TRBJ1-4): ETGVTQSPTHLIKTRGQQVTLRCSSQSGHNTVSWYQQALGQGPQFIFQYYREEENGRGNFPPRFSGLQFPNYSSELNVNALELDDSALYLCASSPVGGPNEKLFFGSGTQLSVL.

This clonotype occurred once. A single base separates this from a much larger clone, so it may be a read error. The chain has TRBV5-1 and TRBJ2-5; 8 positions agree with TRBD2. Germline V gene sequence: CDR1 SGHRS, CDR2 YFSETQ. The length of the CDR3 is 16 residues. The trim removed 0 bases at V and 4 bases at J, leaving 8 bases unmatched. The CDR3 reads CASSLEASGLRETQYF. The CDR3 region has the DNA TGCGCCAGCAGCTTGGAGGCTAGCGGGCTCCGAGAGACCCAGTACTTC.

The chain links TRBV10-1 to TRBJ2-1, with 7 nucleotides matching TRBD2. Germline V gene data show CDR1 as WNHNN and CDR2 as SYGVQD (reference sequence). The J segment lost 7 bases and the V segment lost 2 bases, leaving 5 bases of the junction unmatched. The CDR3 extends over 14 amino acids. DNA of the CDR3: TGCGCCAGCAGTGAGGTAGGACTAGGTAATGAGCAGTTCTTC. It specifies CASSEVGLGNEQFF.

This clonotype was counted only a few times. The V and J genes are TRBV7-6 and TRBJ2-3; D might be TRBD2 (6 bases). This CDR3 spans 16 amino acids. V gave up 2 bases and J gave up 5 bases, with 17 bases separating them. CDR1 SGHVS and CDR2 FNYEAQ come from the germline V gene. DNA for the CDR3: TGTGCCAGCAGCTTAAGGTCCCTTGAGGGAGGAGATACGCAGTATTTT. Protein: CASSLRSLEGGDTQYF.

This chain joins TRBV27 and TRBJ2-3; unclear D gene. The CDR3 is 13 amino acids. Germline values: CDR1 MNHEY, CDR2 SMNVEV (reference sequence). Trimming removed 5 bases from V and 8 bases from J, with 14 bases in between. CDR3 loop: CASSVGRMATQYF. The CDR3 DNA reads TGTGCCAGCAGTGTCGGAAGGATGGCTACGCAGTATTTT.

The chain uses TRBV28 and TRBJ1-1; TRBD1 matches 9 bases. Germline assignment: CDR1 MDHEN and CDR2 SYDVKM. Trimming took 2 bases from V and 7 from J; bases not matched to a gene: 8. The CDR3 covers 15 residues. The CDR3 protein is CASSLSTGGYSEAFF. The CDR3 DNA reads as TGTGCCAGCAGTTTAAGTACAGGGGGCTACAGTGAAGCTTTCTTT.

The chain is built from TRBV27 and TRBJ2-5; no firm D call. In germline, CDR1 is MNHEY, CDR2 SMNVEV (reference sequence). Trimming cost V 7 bases and J 0 bases, with 12 bases left between them. The CDR3 is 14 amino acids. The CDR3, as DNA: TGTGCCAGCAAAACTAACCCGTACCAAGAGACCCAGTACTTC. Protein product: CASKTNPYQETQYF.

The table lists this clonotype with a few counts. The CDR3 is CASSSRTSGSRRGISYEQYF. DNA of the CDR3: TGCGCCAGCAGCTCCAGGACTAGCGGGAGCCGACGGGGGATCTCCTACGAGCAGTACTTC. This chain connects TRBV5-1 to TRBJ2-7, with TRBD2 identical over 13 bases. V shed 3 bases and J 0 bases; nucleotides not matched to a gene: 15. Germline loops: CDR1 SGHRS, CDR2 YFSETQ. CDR3 length: 20 amino acids.

Regarding this clonotype: Being one base from a much bigger clone, this may be a read error. The rearrangement uses TRBV20-1 and TRBJ2-4; D is possibly TRBD1 (5 bases). V lost 5 bases to trimming and J lost 13 bases, with 27 bases between them. Germline assignment: CDR1 DFQATT and CDR2 SNEGSKA (reference sequence). The CDR3 extends over 15 amino acids. The CDR3 DNA is TGCAGTGCTGAACCAGGGTCCCCTAATTACAATGAGCAGTACTTC. It encodes CSAEPGSPNYNEQYF.

This clonotype was picked up a small number of times. The chain uses TRBV20-1 and TRBJ2-7, with 12 bases aligning to TRBD2. In germline, CDR1 is DFQATT, CDR2 SNEGSKA (reference sequence). After removal of 6 bases from V and 6 bases from J, the junction contained 3 bases not matched to a gene. The CDR3 totals 12 residues. The CDR3: CSAVLAGGEQYF. CDR3 in DNA: TGCAGTGCCGTACTAGCGGGGGGCGAGCAGTACTTC.

The gene calls are TRBV5-1 and TRBJ2-1; the D is unclear. V gave up 4 bases and J gave up 6 bases, with 20 bases separating them. The CDR3 extends over 16 amino acids. Per the germline V gene, CDR1 is SGHRS and CDR2 is YFSETQ. DNA of the CDR3: TGCGCCAGCAGCGCAGCCCTGGTAGGCGCCCCCAATGAGCAGTTCTTC. This translates into CASSAALVGAPNEQFF.

The chain couples TRBV6-2 or TRBV6-3 to TRBJ2-7; the D gene is possibly TRBD1 (5 bases). V gave up 5 bases and J gave up 5 bases, with 28 bases separating them. This CDR3 spans 18 amino acids. Per germline, CDR1 MNHEY and CDR2 SVGEGT. Here the CDR3 reads CASSPHTGDFVPKDEQYF. The CDR3 DNA reads as TGTGCCAGCAGTCCCCACACAGGAGACTTTGTCCCAAAGGACGAGCAGTACTTC.

The rearrangement uses TRBV10-1 and TRBJ2-3; the match to TRBD1 covers 9 bases. CDR3 size: 16 residues. Germline values: CDR1 WNHNN, CDR2 SYGVQD (reference sequence). Germline trimming cut 5 bases from V and 2 bases from J; bases unmatched to any gene: 8. CDR3 sequence: CASSLSGTGTTDTQYF. The CDR3 bases are TGCGCCAGCAGTCTTTCCGGGACAGGGACCACAGATACGCAGTATTTT.

The chain has TRBV15 and TRBJ2-3; 9 bases align to TRBD2. Looked up from germline, CDR1 is LNHNV and CDR2 is YYDKDF (reference sequence). The CDR3 covers 15 residues. V trimming: 5 bases; J trimming: 1 base; junction bases outside the gene matches: 4. The CDR3 is CATSPRTSGTDTQYF. In DNA, the CDR3 is TGTGCCACCAGCCCCCGGACTAGCGGCACAGATACGCAGTATTTT.

There are a few counts of this clonotype. The genes are TRBV7-9 and TRBJ1-2; no reliable D call. Germline assignment: CDR1 SEHNR and CDR2 FQNEAQ (reference sequence). CDR3 length: 12 residues. With 4 bases removed from V and 5 bases from J, the gap between germline ends came to 8 bases. The CDR3 bases are TGTGCCAGCAGCTCCAGCGCATATGGCTACACCTTC. Translated, it gives CASSSSAYGYTF.

The rearrangement uses TRBV12-3 or TRBV12-4 and TRBJ2-5, with 8 bases that match TRBD2. The ends lost 5 bases at V and 11 bases at J; junction bases unmatched: 16. The CDR3 covers 15 residues. The CDR3 reads CASSKSAGEITVQYF. CDR3 nucleotides: TGTGCCAGCAGTAAATCAGCGGGAGAAATAACGGTGCAGTACTTC.

This clonotype was observed a few times. This chain links TRBV7-8 with TRBJ2-3; no reliable D call. The CDR3 spans 13 residues. Deletions cut 1 base from V and 6 bases from J, with 8 bases between. The germline V gene encodes CDR1 SGHVS and CDR2 FQNEAQ. This CDR3 is CASSLVGLDTQYF. The CDR3 nucleotides read TGTGCCAGCAGCTTAGTTGGGTTGGATACGCAGTATTTT.

The chain uses TRBV12-3 or TRBV12-4 and TRBJ1-2, with 9 bases matching TRBD1. V lost 6 bases, J lost 8 bases, and 13 bases stayed unmatched. The CDR3 contains 15 residues. Here the CDR3 reads CASSPTGGGFWGYTF. The CDR3 DNA sequence: TGTGCCAGCAGCCCGACAGGGGGTGGCTTCTGGGGCTACACCTTC.

The chain couples TRBV7-3 to TRBJ2-5, with 10 bases lining up with TRBD2. Germline V gene data show CDR1 as SGHTA and CDR2 as FQGTGA. Trimming removed 5 bases from V and 3 bases from J; junction bases left unmatched: 6. The CDR3 is made up of 15 amino acids. CDR3 protein: CASSRTSGAEETQYF. The CDR3 DNA reads TGTGCCAGCAGCAGAACTAGCGGGGCTGAAGAGACCCAGTACTTC.

This clonotype was recorded at least ten times. This chain connects TRBV20-1 to TRBJ2-7; 10 bases align to TRBD2. Germline V lookup: CDR1 DFQATT, CDR2 SNEGSKA (reference sequence). CDR3 length equals 15 residues. V lost 3 bases, J lost 6 bases, and 11 bases stayed unmatched. CDR3 coding DNA: TGCAGTGCTAGTTCTAGCGGGAGCGTCCTGGGCGAGCAGTACTTC. Translation gives CSASSSGSVLGEQYF.

The chain employs TRBV7-9 and TRBJ2-7; 13 positions match TRBD2. The CDR3 length is 15 residues. The V segment lost 4 bases and the J segment 9 bases; nucleotides outside the gene matches: 9. CDR1 is SEHNR and CDR2 is FQNEAQ in the germline V gene (reference sequence). CDR3 coding DNA: TGTGCCAGCAGCTCCGGGGGACTAGCGGGATTACGGCAGTACTTC. Amino acid sequence: CASSSGGLAGLRQYF.

The V call is TRBV20-1, the J call TRBJ2-1; tentatively, D is TRBD1 (6 bases). This CDR3 is 15 amino acids long. Deletions cut 0 bases from V and 7 bases from J, with 16 bases between. Germline loops: CDR1 DFQATT, CDR2 SNEGSKA (reference sequence). Written as DNA, the CDR3 is TGCAGTGCTAGAGAATCTCGGGACAATCGGAATGAGCAGTTCTTC. Its translation is CSARESRDNRNEQFF.

Here the CDR3 reads CSATLGQGRHEQYF. CDR3 DNA: TGCAGTGCTACTTTGGGACAGGGGCGCCACGAGCAGTACTTC. The J gene is TRBJ2-7, the V gene TRBV20-1, with TRBD1 matching over 10 bases. J gave up 5 bases and V 4 bases, and 8 bases lay outside the gene matches. CDR1 and CDR2 (germline): DFQATT, SNEGSKA (reference sequence). The CDR3 contains 14 residues.

This clonotype was counted a few times. CDR3 region: CASRGGSDSYEQYF. The CDR3 DNA is TGTGCCAGCAGAGGCGGGAGCGACTCCTACGAGCAGTACTTC. V gene TRBV7-9 combines with J gene TRBJ2-7, with 7 positions matching TRBD2. Per the germline V gene, CDR1 is SEHNR and CDR2 is FQNEAQ (reference sequence). The CDR3 covers 14 residues. V dropped 6 bases and J dropped 0; count of bases not matched to a gene: 5.